This T cell receptor (beta chain) was profiled in a study of blood T cell repertoires in COVID-19. Across the study: Italy, Spain and the United States were the sources of the convalescent and acute COVID-19 samples. PBMCs, B-cell-depleted T cells, or T cells provided the cDNA or gDNA that made up the material.

V lost 7 bases to trimming and J lost 2 bases, with 13 bases between them. The CDR3 spans 14 residues. The V gene's germline CDR1 is SGDLS and CDR2 YYNGEE. Those enrolled in Seattle joined during active infection and were followed longitudinally afterward. Study processing details: Nucleated cell number was recorded as an estimate derived from reference gene primer amplification. Only in-frame clones appear in the TCRdb table, and some are missing; sequencing was by immunoSEQ multiplex PCR. V and J calls and clone size are given by that table; D and trimming were obtained from the DNA. The data contain about 480,000 clones, approximately 88% of them singletons.

This rearrangement joins TRBV9 to TRBJ1-3, with TRBD1 as a possible D gene (6 bases). Sequenced: peripheral blood. The TCR sequence derives from a woman between 50 and 59 years old with COVID-19, enrolled during active disease. The CDR3 nucleotides are TGTGCCAGCTCCCCGGCAGGGGCTGGAAACACCATATATTTT. Protein product: CASSPAGAGNTIYF.